These T cell receptor beta chains were read from a single sample in a study of blood T cells in healthy people across ages. TCRdb used MiXCR to reprocess the 5' RACE reads, holding one entry per CDR3 protein. The table records about 800,000 distinct CDR3 sequences, 58% of them present only once. The sample comprised blood. The origin of the receptors is a man between 25 and 39 years old in good health. The CDR3 runs from the conserved cysteine through the conserved F or W. Each record gives: J gene, D gene, clone size, V gene, CDR3 protein, CDR3 DNA. D genes are given only for firm matches. Some rows have no size entry. The others give once, few or many, or a class for an expanded clone.

j_call: TRBJ2-7
d_call: -
clone_size: -
v_call: TRBV7-6
cdr3_aa: CASSLGPGSHYEQYF
cdr3_nt: TGTGCCAGCAGCTTAGGACCGGGCTCTCACTACGAGCAGTACTTC

j_call: TRBJ2-7
d_call: TRBD1
clone_size: -
v_call: TRBV7-3
cdr3_aa: CASSYGDRGYEQYF
cdr3_nt: TGTGCCAGCAGCTACGGGGACAGGGGCTACGAGCAGTACTTC

j_call: TRBJ2-5
d_call: -
clone_size: once
v_call: TRBV20-1
cdr3_aa: CSASGSTYNEQYF
cdr3_nt: TGCAGTGCTAGCGGGTCGACCTACAATGAGCAGTACTTC

j_call: TRBJ2-5
d_call: -
clone_size: few
v_call: TRBV6-2/TRBV6-3
cdr3_aa: CASSYSGGLGAKETQYF
cdr3_nt: TGTGCCAGCAGTTACTCGGGGGGATTGGGAGCAAAGGAGACCCAGTACTTC

j_call: TRBJ1-6
d_call: -
clone_size: -
v_call: TRBV24-1
cdr3_aa: CATSERGKGNSPLHF
cdr3_nt: TGTGCCACCAGTGAGAGGGGTAAGGGAAATTCACCCCTCCACTTT

j_call: TRBJ2-1
d_call: TRBD2
clone_size: few
v_call: TRBV9
cdr3_aa: CASSTYLAGERNEQFF
cdr3_nt: TGTGCCAGCAGCACCTATCTAGCGGGGGAACGCAATGAGCAGTTCTTC

j_call: TRBJ2-1
d_call: -
clone_size: few
v_call: TRBV29-1
cdr3_aa: CSVVLTATYNEQFF
cdr3_nt: TGCAGCGTTGTGTTGACGGCCACCTACAATGAGCAGTTCTTC

j_call: TRBJ2-1
d_call: -
clone_size: few
v_call: TRBV29-1
cdr3_aa: CSVVYRSEQFF
cdr3_nt: TGCAGCGTTGTATATAGAAGTGAGCAGTTCTTC

j_call: TRBJ2-1
d_call: TRBD2
clone_size: -
v_call: TRBV29-1
cdr3_aa: CSGRGGVENEQFF
cdr3_nt: TGCAGCGGGCGGGGAGGGGTCGAGAATGAGCAGTTCTTC

j_call: TRBJ2-7
d_call: -
clone_size: few
v_call: TRBV5-6
cdr3_aa: CASSRGEYGTREQYF
cdr3_nt: TGTGCCAGCAGCCGGGGAGAGTACGGGACGAGAGAGCAGTACTTC

j_call: TRBJ2-3
d_call: -
clone_size: -
v_call: TRBV3-1
cdr3_aa: CASSQEGNTQYF
cdr3_nt: TGTGCCAGCAGCCAAGAAGGAAATACGCAGTATTTT

j_call: TRBJ2-5
d_call: -
clone_size: -
v_call: TRBV10-3
cdr3_aa: CAISESGTNGNEQYF
cdr3_nt: TGTGCCATCAGTGAGTCGGGTACTAACGGCAATGAGCAGTACTTC

j_call: TRBJ2-3
d_call: -
clone_size: -
v_call: TRBV20-1
cdr3_aa: CSAEADSTDTQYF
cdr3_nt: TGCAGTGCCGAGGCGGACTCAACAGATACGCAGTATTTT

j_call: TRBJ2-4
d_call: TRBD1
clone_size: -
v_call: TRBV11-2
cdr3_aa: CASSRWFGTGEENIQYF
cdr3_nt: TGTGCCAGCAGCCGCTGGTTCGGGACAGGGGAAGAAAACATTCAGTACTTC

j_call: TRBJ2-7
d_call: -
clone_size: -
v_call: TRBV6-2/TRBV6-3
cdr3_aa: CASSYSRTWSSRYEQYF
cdr3_nt: TGTGCCAGCAGTTACTCGCGAACTTGGAGTTCCCGCTACGAGCAGTACTTC

j_call: TRBJ2-2
d_call: -
clone_size: -
v_call: TRBV7-9
cdr3_aa: CASSLVLNTGELFF
cdr3_nt: TGTGCCAGCAGTCTGGTCTTGAACACCGGGGAGCTGTTTTTT

j_call: TRBJ2-1
d_call: -
clone_size: -
v_call: TRBV5-1
cdr3_aa: CASGVNNEQFF
cdr3_nt: TGCGCCAGCGGGGTAAACAATGAGCAGTTCTTC

j_call: TRBJ2-1
d_call: -
clone_size: -
v_call: TRBV6-2/TRBV6-3
cdr3_aa: CASNYLGRTPYNEQFF
cdr3_nt: TGTGCCAGCAATTACCTGGGCAGGACTCCTTACAATGAGCAGTTCTTC

j_call: TRBJ2-7
d_call: -
clone_size: few
v_call: TRBV10-3
cdr3_aa: CAISESTGPNGFGEQYF
cdr3_nt: TGTGCCATCAGTGAGTCGACGGGACCAAACGGGTTCGGGGAGCAGTACTTC

j_call: TRBJ2-7
d_call: TRBD2
clone_size: -
v_call: TRBV7-2
cdr3_aa: CASSLDSLRAGDYEQYF
cdr3_nt: TGTGCCAGCAGCCTCGACTCCCTCAGAGCGGGGGACTACGAGCAGTACTTC

j_call: TRBJ1-2
d_call: -
clone_size: -
v_call: TRBV5-5
cdr3_aa: CASSSDPYYGYTF
cdr3_nt: TGTGCCAGCAGTTCGGATCCATACTATGGCTACACCTTC

j_call: TRBJ2-7
d_call: -
clone_size: few
v_call: TRBV6-6
cdr3_aa: CASSYRVGDYEQYF
cdr3_nt: TGTGCCAGCAGTTACCGGGTCGGTGACTACGAGCAGTACTTC

j_call: TRBJ2-1
d_call: -
clone_size: many
v_call: TRBV20-1
cdr3_aa: CSALRDSIYNEQFF
cdr3_nt: TGCAGTGCTCTCCGGGACTCAATATACAATGAGCAGTTCTTC

j_call: TRBJ1-2
d_call: -
clone_size: -
v_call: TRBV5-1
cdr3_aa: CATGQVGNYGYTF
cdr3_nt: TGCGCCACCGGTCAGGTGGGGAACTATGGCTACACCTTC

j_call: TRBJ1-2
d_call: -
clone_size: -
v_call: TRBV20-1
cdr3_aa: CSAPDQTVGYGYTF
cdr3_nt: TGCAGTGCCCCTGACCAGACAGTGGGCTATGGCTACACCTTC

j_call: TRBJ2-3
d_call: -
clone_size: -
v_call: TRBV20-1
cdr3_aa: CSARRVLVRYF
cdr3_nt: TGCAGTGCTAGAAGGGTCCTAGTAAGGTATTTT

j_call: TRBJ1-1
d_call: -
clone_size: -
v_call: TRBV29-1
cdr3_aa: CSVDRENTEAFF
cdr3_nt: TGCAGCGTGGACAGAGAAAACACTGAAGCTTTCTTT

j_call: TRBJ1-2
d_call: -
clone_size: few
v_call: TRBV9
cdr3_aa: CASSGGRGYTF
cdr3_nt: TGTGCCAGCAGCGGCGGTCGGGGCTACACCTTC